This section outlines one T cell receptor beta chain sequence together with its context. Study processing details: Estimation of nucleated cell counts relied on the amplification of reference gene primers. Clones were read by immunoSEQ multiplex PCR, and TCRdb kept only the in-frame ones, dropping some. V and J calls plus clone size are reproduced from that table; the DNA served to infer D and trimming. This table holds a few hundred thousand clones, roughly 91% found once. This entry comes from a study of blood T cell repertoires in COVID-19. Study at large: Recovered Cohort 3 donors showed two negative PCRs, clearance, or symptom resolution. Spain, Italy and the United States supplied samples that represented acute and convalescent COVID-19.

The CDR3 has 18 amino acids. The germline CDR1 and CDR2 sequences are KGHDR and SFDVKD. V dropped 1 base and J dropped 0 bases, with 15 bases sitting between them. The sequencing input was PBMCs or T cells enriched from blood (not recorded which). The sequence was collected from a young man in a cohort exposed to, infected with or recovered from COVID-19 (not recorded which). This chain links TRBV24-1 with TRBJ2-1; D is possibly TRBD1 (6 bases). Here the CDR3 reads CATSDFQQGSSSYNEQFF. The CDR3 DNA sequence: TGTGCCACCAGTGATTTTCAACAGGGCTCGAGCTCCTACAATGAGCAGTTCTTC.